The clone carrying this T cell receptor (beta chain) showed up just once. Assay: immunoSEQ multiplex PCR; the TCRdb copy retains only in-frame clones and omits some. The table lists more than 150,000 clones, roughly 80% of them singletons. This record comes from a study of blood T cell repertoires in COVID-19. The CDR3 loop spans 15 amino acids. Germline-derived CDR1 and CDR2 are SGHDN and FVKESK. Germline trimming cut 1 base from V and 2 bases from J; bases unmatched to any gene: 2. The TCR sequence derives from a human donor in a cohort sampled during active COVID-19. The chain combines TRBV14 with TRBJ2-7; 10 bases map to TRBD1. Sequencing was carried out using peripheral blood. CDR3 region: CASSQGGTGAYEQYF. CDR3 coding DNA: TGTGCCAGCAGCCAAGGTGGGACAGGGGCCTACGAGCAGTACTTC.